Reported below is one T cell receptor (beta chain). Which antigen it targets is not known. No much larger clone exists at a distance of one base, and base qualities are not known. There are 11 amino acids in the CDR3, from cysteine to phenylalanine inclusive. Only CDR3 DNA is held: 33 bases, read in frame from base 1. Per the germline V gene (reference sequence), DFQATT is the CDR1 and SNEGSKA is the CDR2. Clipping removes 5 bases from V and 9 bases from J, with 4 as the unmatched junction base count. The CDR3 regions of human TCRbeta chains were subjected to immunosequencing. The published analysis was carried out like this. Repertoire TCRs were checked for matches against a reference library of SARS-CoV-2-specific TCRs that had been generated using the MIRA antigen-specificity platform. Breadth was defined as the fraction of unique TCRs that were SARS-CoV-2-associated. Depth was defined as the fraction of total T cells that were SARS-CoV-2-associated. Each spike-specific TCR was assigned to its reactive spike region and to a CD4 or CD8 class using the MIRA data. Log10-transformed breadth and depth values were compared by one-way ANOVA with Sidak's multiple comparisons tests. TCRdb obtained this table from immuneACCESS and retained in-frame rearrangements with V and J assigned. These tables miss some clones; where compared with another copy, unresolved V genes account for less than half of the shortfall, and the remainder is unexplained. V and J calls and clone size are those listed in that table; D and trimming were worked out from the DNA. Here the sample has some 31,000 clones; nearly 95% occur a single time. The ten largest account for 8% to 9% of the sample.

The data originate from a study of T cell responses to AZD1222 COVID-19 vaccine (dated by TCRdb to the early 2020s). Broadly, across the study: AZD1222 recipients with second doses at about 4 weeks or about 12 weeks were pooled, because spike-specific TCR depth and breadth did not differ between schedules. Trial participants were enrolled by age into 18-55, 56-69 and 70-plus year subgroups, with around 150, 28 and 57 TCR-sequenced participants respectively. TCR sequencing covered 233 trial participants: 207 given two doses of AZD1222 and 26 given two doses of MenACWY control vaccine.

The intended sense of this specimen's time point label: baseline before first vaccination. Vaccinee samples were obtained from the UK trials COV001 and COV002, which included a single-blind randomized controlled phase 2/3 trial of AZD1222 (ChAdOx1 nCoV-19) in healthy adults. Trial participant PBMC samples were collected at day 0 and day 28 after the second dose for TCRbeta chain sequencing. General findings and caveats noted by the study authors: Spike-specific TCR breadth and depth rose significantly after two AZD1222 doses compared with day 0 and with MenACWY recipients. Because no day 14 peak-response samples were available, repertoires were characterized only after the peak T cell response. Reportedly, close to half of the unique spike-specific TCRs recognized epitopes lying outside the regions that are mutated in the B.1.351 and B.1.1.7 variants. Only six AZD1222 recipients were SARS-CoV-2 seropositive at baseline, limiting conclusions about previously exposed vaccinees. In the small 56-69-year group, the increase in depth fell short of significance, most likely because of low power. Most participants were white British and females outnumbered males, and the authors suggested that clonal diversity may have been underestimated. The whole spike protein was spanned by vaccine-associated CD4 TCRs, and dominant responses were seen in regions 160-218 and 743-854.

The sequence was collected from an adult in good health. The starting material was peripheral blood, obtained on day 0 of AZD1222 vaccination. The chain links TRBV20-1 with TRBJ2-1; 7 nucleotides in the junction match TRBD1. The CDR3 amino acid sequence is: CSASSGGEQFF. The DNA reads as follows: TGCAGTGCTTCTTCAGGGGGTGAGCAGTTCTTC.